Shown below are 22 T cell receptor beta chains from a single sample sequenced in a study of blood T cell repertoires in COVID-19. Measured with immunoSEQ multiplex PCR; TCRdb has only the in-frame clones, and not every one. The sample carries a few hundred thousand clones, approximately 87% recorded once. The sample comprised peripheral blood. Receptors were obtained from a woman aged 50 to 60 with active or convalescent COVID-19.

CDR3 residues: CAWSPYGTGAETQYF. CDR3 nucleotide sequence: TGTGCCTGGAGTCCTTATGGGACAGGGGCTGAGACCCAGTACTTC. The chain employs TRBV30 and TRBJ2-5; 10 nucleotides line up with TRBD1. The junction had 8 bases not matched to a gene; V was cut back by 2 bases and J by 5 bases. CDR1 GTSNPN and CDR2 SVGIG come from the germline V gene (reference sequence). CDR3 length equals 15 residues.

This clone was seen only once. This chain connects TRBV6-5 to TRBJ1-6; no firm D call. The CDR3 totals 15 residues. Germline V gene sequence: CDR1 MNHEY, CDR2 SVGAGI. The germline V and J ends were trimmed by 7 bases and 10 bases, with 20 bases remaining between them. CDR3 protein: CASTPGIGISSPLHF. The DNA for the CDR3 is TGTGCCAGCACCCCGGGGATAGGGATAAGCTCACCCCTCCACTTT.

This chain connects TRBV18 to TRBJ1-6; D possibly corresponds to TRBD1 (6 bases). This CDR3 has 15 residues. Germline CDR1 KGHSH, CDR2 LQKENI. V lost 3 bases, J lost 3 bases, and 9 bases lay in between. This chain's CDR3 is CASSPRTDYNSPLHF. As DNA, the CDR3 is TGTGCCAGCTCACCGAGGACAGACTATAATTCACCCCTCCACTTT.

The rearrangement joins TRBV7-9 to TRBJ1-2; TRBD1 aligns across 7 bases. V trimming: 5 bases; J trimming: 4 bases; junction bases outside the gene matches: 13. The CDR3 length is 16 residues. Per the germline V gene, CDR1 is SEHNR and CDR2 is FQNEAQ (reference sequence). The CDR3 reads CASSPWGWDRVYGYTF. In DNA form, the CDR3 reads TGTGCCAGCAGCCCATGGGGGTGGGACAGAGTCTATGGCTACACCTTC.

This clone appeared a few times. V gene TRBV28 combines with J gene TRBJ2-7; TRBD1 matches at 8 bases. CDR1 and CDR2 (germline): MDHEN, SYDVKM. This CDR3 comprises 14 residues. V trimming: 6 bases; J trimming: 2 bases; junction bases outside the gene matches: 6. Here the CDR3 reads CASRGGTGTYEQYF. CDR3 DNA sequence: TGTGCCAGCAGGGGCGGGACAGGAACCTACGAGCAGTACTTC.

This chain links TRBV18 with TRBJ1-1; perhaps TRBD1 as D (6 bases). The CDR3 contains 18 residues. Germline values: CDR1 KGHSH, CDR2 LQKENI. V lost 3 bases, J lost 5 bases, and 25 bases lay in between. The CDR3 loop reads CASSPWGQGKIGGTEAFF. For the CDR3, the DNA is TGTGCCAGCTCACCGTGGGGTCAGGGGAAAATCGGGGGGACTGAAGCTTTCTTT.

This rearrangement joins TRBV19 to TRBJ2-2, with 9 nucleotides matching TRBD1. Per the germline V gene, CDR1 is LNHDA and CDR2 is SQIVND (reference sequence). V lost 8 bases, J lost 2 bases, and 6 bases stayed unmatched. The CDR3 covers 15 residues. CDR3 residues: CASARDRENTGELFF. The CDR3 DNA is TGTGCCAGTGCTCGGGACAGGGAAAACACCGGGGAGCTGTTTTTT. Using reference TRBV19 and TRBJ2-2 for the parts outside the CDR3, the full variable domain is DGGITQSPKYLFRKEGQNVTLSCEQNLNHDAMYWYRQDPGQGLRLIYYSQIVNDFQKGDIAEGYSVSREKKESFPLTVTSAQKNPTAFYLCASARDRENTGELFFGEGSRLTVL.

V is TRBV7-9 and J is TRBJ2-1; tentative D call: TRBD2 (5 bases). Germline-derived CDR1 and CDR2 are SEHNR and FQNEAQ (reference sequence). V was cut by 0 bases and J by 5 bases, with 11 bases left in between. The CDR3 has 15 amino acids. The CDR3 bases are TGTGCCAGCAGCTTAGCGGTTAGGCGGGACAATGAGCAGTTCTTC. It codes for CASSLAVRRDNEQFF.

The CDR3, as DNA: TGTGCCAGCAGCCTAGTAGACCCGACCCAGGGGTATGGCTACACCTTC. As protein: CASSLVDPTQGYGYTF. This chain joins TRBV28 and TRBJ1-2, with a weak D call TRBD1 (6 bases). The CDR3 is 16 residues long. V lost 6 bases to trimming and J lost 5 bases, with 22 bases between them. Germline V CDR1 and CDR2: MDHEN, SYDVKM.

This clone has only a few counts. The chain has TRBV5-4 and TRBJ1-5, with a possible D match to TRBD1 (5 bases). Trimming removed 2 bases at V and 4 bases at J, with 7 bases between. The CDR3 loop spans 13 amino acids. Germline V gene lookup returns CDR1 SGHNT and CDR2 YYREEE (reference sequence). The chain's CDR3 is CASSFSGNQPQHF. The CDR3 region has the DNA TGTGCCAGCAGCTTCTCAGGGAATCAGCCCCAGCATTTT.

V gene TRBV2 combines with J gene TRBJ1-3; perhaps TRBD1 as D (5 bases). This CDR3 spans 13 amino acids. Germline CDR1 is SNHLY and CDR2 is FYNNEI. V lost 7 bases and J lost 0, with 7 bases in between. The chain's CDR3 is CASNRNSGNTIYF. The CDR3 DNA is TGTGCCAGCAACAGGAACTCTGGAAACACCATATATTTT.

The chain uses TRBV4-2 and TRBJ2-5, with TRBD2 matching 7 bases. The CDR3 has 19 residues. V lost 3 bases, J lost 5 bases, and 21 bases stayed unmatched. Germline V gives CDR1 LGHNA, CDR2 YNFKEQ. Written as DNA, the CDR3 is TGTGCCAGCAGCCAGCAGCTGGCGGGGGACTCGGGAACGGGGGAGACCCAGTACTTC. It specifies CASSQQLAGDSGTGETQYF.

As concerns this clone: The junction differs from germline at one of its ends, possibly a read error. The V gene is TRBV4-2, the J gene TRBJ1-5; 8 bases are a match to TRBD1. The CDR3 consists of 16 residues. Germline V gene lookup returns CDR1 LGHNA and CDR2 YNFKEQ. CDR3 sequence (DNA): TGTGCCAGCAGCCAGGAGACAGGGGAACCGAATCGGCCCCAGCATTTT. It codes for CASSQETGEPNRPQHF.

The V gene is TRBV3-1 (or the pseudogene TRBV3-2), the J gene TRBJ1-6; weak D call: TRBD1 (5 bases). Per germline, CDR1 LGHDT and CDR2 YNNKEL (reference sequence). Trimming left V 6 bases short and J 2 bases short, with 8 bases between. The CDR3 has 14 amino acids. This chain's CDR3 is CASRSGTYNSPLHF. The CDR3 DNA reads as TGTGCCAGCAGGTCAGGGACCTATAATTCACCCCTCCACTTT.

This chain joins TRBV27 and TRBJ1-2; 10 bases match TRBD1. Germline V CDR1 and CDR2: MNHEY, SMNVEV (reference sequence). This CDR3 region has 15 residues. V was clipped by 2 bases and J by 5 bases; unmatched bases: 5. The CDR3 here is CASSLRDRGQYGYTF. CDR3 in DNA: TGTGCCAGCAGTTTACGCGACAGGGGGCAATATGGCTACACCTTC.

V and J are TRBV6-2 or TRBV6-3 and TRBJ1-6; 9 bases line up with TRBD1. The CDR3 has 15 amino acids. Per germline, CDR1 MNHEY and CDR2 SVGEGT. The J segment lost 7 bases and the V segment lost 4 bases, leaving 5 bases of the junction unmatched. In DNA form, the CDR3 reads TGTGCCAGCAGTTCCATTACAGGGGGCAATTCACCCCTCCACTTT. Translation: CASSSITGGNSPLHF.

This sequence joins TRBV19 and TRBJ1-1; a possible D gene is TRBD1 (6 bases). The length of the CDR3 is 13 residues. CDR1 LNHDA and CDR2 SQIVND come from the germline V gene (reference sequence). V lost 5 bases to trimming and J lost 1 base, with 8 bases between them. The CDR3 sequence is CASSWGRNTEAFF. CDR3 DNA sequence: TGTGCCAGTAGTTGGGGGCGGAACACTGAAGCTTTCTTT.

The chain employs TRBV30 and TRBJ1-1, with D perhaps TRBD1 (5 bases). CDR3 length: 13 residues. The V end was cut by 2 bases, the J end by 1 base, with 8 bases between. Per germline, CDR1 GTSNPN and CDR2 SVGIG (reference sequence). The CDR3 loop reads CAWSRTPNTEAFF. Written as DNA, the CDR3 is TGTGCCTGGAGTAGGACACCGAACACTGAAGCTTTCTTT.

The chain combines TRBV20-1 with TRBJ2-2; D gene uncertain. V dropped 3 bases and J dropped 8 bases, with 16 bases sitting between them. Germline V gene data show CDR1 as DFQATT and CDR2 as SNEGSKA (reference sequence). The CDR3 has 14 amino acids. CDR3: CSASASKGPGELFF. The CDR3 DNA reads TGCAGTGCTAGTGCTAGTAAAGGCCCAGGGGAGCTGTTTTTT.

The CDR3 is CASSPRGLAGNNEQFF. As DNA, the CDR3 is TGTGCCAGCTCACCGAGGGGACTAGCGGGCAACAATGAGCAGTTCTTC. This rearrangement joins TRBV18 to TRBJ2-1; 12 nucleotides line up with TRBD2. The V gene's germline CDR1 is KGHSH and CDR2 LQKENI. The J segment lost 5 bases and the V segment lost 3 bases, leaving 5 bases of the junction unmatched. This CDR3 is built from 16 residues.

This sequence joins TRBV6-5 and TRBJ2-7; D might be TRBD1 (6 bases). Germline V gene lookup returns CDR1 MNHEY and CDR2 SVGAGI. This CDR3 has 13 amino acids. The V and J ends lost 6 bases and 2 bases respectively, with 11 bases between them. The CDR3 here is CASSLGQTYEQYF. CDR3 nucleotide sequence: TGTGCCAGCAGCCTAGGACAGACCTACGAGCAGTACTTC.

The chain carries TRBV5-1 and TRBJ2-3, with 9 positions matching TRBD1. Trimming cost V 8 bases and J 4 bases; bases outside gene matches: 11. This CDR3 region has 15 residues. The germline V gene has CDR1 SGHRS and CDR2 YFSETQ. The CDR3, as DNA: TGCGCCAGTCGACGCCCGGGACAGGGTCCAGATACGCAGTATTTT. It codes for CASRRPGQGPDTQYF.